This TCR beta chain emerged from a study of CD8+ T cells in alopecia areata. Extraction of RNA preceded its reverse transcription into cDNA, which served as the sequencing template. Assay used: immunoSEQ multiplex PCR; TCRdb lists only in-frame clones, some missing. In the table there are about 160,000 clones, approximately 65% of which are singletons. The length of the CDR3 is 17 residues. Germline CDR1 is SGHAT and CDR2 is FQNNGV. Trimming shortened V by 0 bases and J by 3 bases, and 15 bases separated the two germline ends. Treatment indicated: oral pan-JAK inhibitor, 5-10 mg twice daily. V is TRBV11-2 and J is TRBJ2-1, with D hard to call. Sequencing used CD4+ T cells sorted from blood, obtained at week 4, from a patient treated with tofacitinib. This clonotype originated in a human donor with alopecia areata. The CDR3: CASSLESARAFYNEQFF. DNA for the CDR3: TGTGCCAGCAGCTTAGAATCTGCCCGAGCCTTCTACAATGAGCAGTTCTTC.